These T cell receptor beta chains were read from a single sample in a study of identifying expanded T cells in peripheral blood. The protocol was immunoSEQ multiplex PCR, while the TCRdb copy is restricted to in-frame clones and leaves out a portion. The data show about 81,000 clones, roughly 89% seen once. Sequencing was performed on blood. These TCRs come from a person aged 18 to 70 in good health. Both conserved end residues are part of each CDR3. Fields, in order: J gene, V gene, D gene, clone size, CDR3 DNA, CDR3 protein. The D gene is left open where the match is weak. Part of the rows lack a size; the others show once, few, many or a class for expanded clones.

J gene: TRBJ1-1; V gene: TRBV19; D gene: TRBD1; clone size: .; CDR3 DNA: TGTGCCAGTATGGGGGGGACAGAGAACACTGAAGCTTTCTTT; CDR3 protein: CASMGGTENTEAFF
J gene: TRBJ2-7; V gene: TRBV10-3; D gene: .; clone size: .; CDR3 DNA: TGTGCCATCAATGGGGGCCGCTCCTACGAGCAGTACTTC; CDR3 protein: CAINGGRSYEQYF
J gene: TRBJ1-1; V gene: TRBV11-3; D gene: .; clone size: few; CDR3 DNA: TGTGCCAGCAGCTCGGGGGCGGCTGAAGCTTTCTTT; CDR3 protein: CASSSGAAEAFF
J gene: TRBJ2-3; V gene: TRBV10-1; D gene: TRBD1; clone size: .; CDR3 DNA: TGCGCCAGCAGTGTAATTTTGGGACAGGGGGCTGTGGCGGGAGTGGGAGATACGCAGTATTTT; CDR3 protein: CASSVILGQGAVAGVGDTQYF
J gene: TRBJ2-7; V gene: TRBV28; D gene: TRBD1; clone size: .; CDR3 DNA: TGTGCCACCGTAACAGGGGGCTCCTCCTACGAGCAGTACTTC; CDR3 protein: CATVTGGSSYEQYF
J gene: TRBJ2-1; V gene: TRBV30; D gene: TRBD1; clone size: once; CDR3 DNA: TGTGCCTGGAGGAGGGACAGCTACAATGAGCAGTTCTTC; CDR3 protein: CAWRRDSYNEQFF
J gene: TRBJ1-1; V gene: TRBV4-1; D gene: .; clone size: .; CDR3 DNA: TGCGCCAGCAGCTACAGAGCTGGTCGGACTGAAGCTTTCTTT; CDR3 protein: CASSYRAGRTEAFF
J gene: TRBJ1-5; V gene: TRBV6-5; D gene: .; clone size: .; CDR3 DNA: TGTGCCAGCGGGGAACAGGGAGGCAATCAGCCCCAGCATTTT; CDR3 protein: CASGEQGGNQPQHF
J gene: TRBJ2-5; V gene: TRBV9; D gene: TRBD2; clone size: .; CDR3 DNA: TGTGCCAGCAGCCCATCAGCGGGAGAAGGGGAGACCCAGTACTTC; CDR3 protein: CASSPSAGEGETQYF
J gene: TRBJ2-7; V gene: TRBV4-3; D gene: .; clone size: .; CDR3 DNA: TGCGCCAGCAGCCCCGGTGCAGACAGATACGAGCAGTACTTC; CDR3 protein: CASSPGADRYEQYF
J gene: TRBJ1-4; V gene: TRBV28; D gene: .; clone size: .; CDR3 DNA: TGTGCCAGCAAGAGGGGCAGGGTGGGTGAAAAACTGTTTTTT; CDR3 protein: CASKRGRVGEKLFF
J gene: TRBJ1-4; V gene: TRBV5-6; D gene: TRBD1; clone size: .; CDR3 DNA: TGTGCCAGCAGGCACGGACAGGGGTCTGAAAAACTGTTTTTT; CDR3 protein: CASRHGQGSEKLFF
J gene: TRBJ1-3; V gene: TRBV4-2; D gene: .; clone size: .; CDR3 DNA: TGTGCCAGCAGCCAAGGGGCAGCGAGCTCTGGAAACACCATATATTTT; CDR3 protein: CASSQGAASSGNTIYF
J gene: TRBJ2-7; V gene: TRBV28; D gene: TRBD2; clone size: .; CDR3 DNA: TGTGCCAGCAGTTCTCCGGGACTAGCGGGCTACGAGCAGTACTTC; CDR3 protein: CASSSPGLAGYEQYF
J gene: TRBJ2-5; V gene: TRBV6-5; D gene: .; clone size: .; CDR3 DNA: TGTGCCAGCAGTTACTCAATTTCCGGGGCCCAAGAGACCCAGTACTTC; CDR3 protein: CASSYSISGAQETQYF
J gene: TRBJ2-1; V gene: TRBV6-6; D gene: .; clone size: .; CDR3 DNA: TGTGCCAGCAGTTACGGCTTCCACGCCGACAATGAGCAGTTCTTC; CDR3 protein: CASSYGFHADNEQFF
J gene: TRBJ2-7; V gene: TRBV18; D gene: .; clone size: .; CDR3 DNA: TGTGCCAGCTCACGACGGGCAGCCACAGGAGAGGCCCCAAGTTCTAACTACGAGCAGTACTTC; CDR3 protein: CASSRRAATGEAPSSNYEQYF
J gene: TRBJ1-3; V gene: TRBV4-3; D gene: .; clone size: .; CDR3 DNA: TGCGCCAGCAGCCAAGGTTCCGGGCTCTCCTCTGGAAACACCATATATTTT; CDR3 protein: CASSQGSGLSSGNTIYF
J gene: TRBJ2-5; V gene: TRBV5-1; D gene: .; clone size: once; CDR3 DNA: TGCGCCAGCAGCTTTGGGGGGCAAGAGACCCAGTACTTC; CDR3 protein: CASSFGGQETQYF
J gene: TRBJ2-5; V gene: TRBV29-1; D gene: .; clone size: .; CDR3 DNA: TGCAGCGTTACAGGGACGGAGGGAGAGACCCAGTACTTC; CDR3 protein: CSVTGTEGETQYF
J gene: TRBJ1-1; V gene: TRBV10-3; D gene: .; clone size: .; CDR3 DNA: TGTGCCATCAGTGAGGCAGGGGTCACTGAAGCTTTCTTT; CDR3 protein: CAISEAGVTEAFF
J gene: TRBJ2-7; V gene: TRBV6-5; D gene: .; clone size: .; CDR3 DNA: TGTGCCAGCAGTTTACAGAGTTGGTCCTACGAGCAGTACTTC; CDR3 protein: CASSLQSWSYEQYF
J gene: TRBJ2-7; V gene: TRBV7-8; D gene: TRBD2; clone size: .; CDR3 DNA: TGTGCCAGCAGCCCCCTTTTCGGGAGGGTTTACGAGCAGTACTTC; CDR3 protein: CASSPLFGRVYEQYF
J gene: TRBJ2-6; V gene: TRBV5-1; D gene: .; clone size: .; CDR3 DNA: TGCGCCAGCAACCTTGGACCGGCCTCTGGGGCCAACGTCCTGACTTTC; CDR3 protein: CASNLGPASGANVLTF
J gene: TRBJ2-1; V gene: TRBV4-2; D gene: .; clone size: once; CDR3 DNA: TGTGCCAGCAGCCCACCAACTGGGTTGCAGTTTGAGCAGTTCTTC; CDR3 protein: CASSPPTGLQFEQFF
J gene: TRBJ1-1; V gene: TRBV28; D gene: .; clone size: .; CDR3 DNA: TGTGCCAGCAGTTTTTGGGGCAGGATGAACACTGAAGCTTTCTTT; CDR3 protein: CASSFWGRMNTEAFF